Presented here are 11 T cell receptor beta chains from one specimen sequenced in a study of T cell responses to AZD1222 COVID-19 vaccine. TCRdb keeps only in-frame clones here, not all; method: immunoSEQ multiplex PCR. The sample carries 140,000 or so clones, 70% to 90% recorded once. This sample comprised peripheral blood, obtained 28 days after the second AZD1222 dose. The source of these receptors is an adult who received the AZD1222 COVID-19 vaccine.

The V call is TRBV6-1, the J call TRBJ1-4; a weak D match, TRBD1 (5 bases). The V gene lost 2 bases and the J gene lost 3 bases, with 7 bases spanning the gap. The CDR3 runs to 14 residues. The germline V gene encodes CDR1 MNHNS and CDR2 SASEGT. CDR3 sequence reads: CASSEWGPNEKLFF. The CDR3 DNA follows: TGTGCCAGCAGTGAATGGGGACCTAATGAAAAACTGTTTTTT.

The chain uses TRBV5-1 and TRBJ2-2; D call uncertain. V was cut by 6 bases and J by 4 bases, with 13 bases left in between. Germline V lookup: CDR1 SGHRS, CDR2 YFSETQ. The length of the CDR3 is 14 residues. Here the CDR3 DNA reads TGCGCCAGCACTGAGGCAGCAACCACCGGGGAGCTGTTTTTT. Its translation is CASTEAATTGELFF.

CDR3 coding DNA: TGTGCCATCAGAGGGACTTCTGAAGCTTTCTTT. As protein: CAIRGTSEAFF. The J gene is TRBJ1-1, the V gene TRBV10-3; TRBD1 might be the D (5 bases). The V end lost 6 bases, the J end lost 6 bases, and 8 bases lay between the germline ends. Germline V gives CDR1 ENHRY, CDR2 SYGVKD. The CDR3 consists of 11 residues.

The chain links TRBV11-3 to TRBJ2-2; D is undetermined. The CDR3 runs to 12 residues. From germline, CDR1 is SGHNT and CDR2 YENEEA. Trimming removed 5 bases from V and 10 bases from J, with 11 bases in between. The CDR3 spells CASSEGPLELFF. The CDR3 nucleotides are TGTGCCAGCAGCGAAGGGCCCCTGGAGCTGTTTTTT.

In this sample, this clone turned up once. This chain uses TRBV19 with TRBJ1-1; D gene uncertain. V was shortened by 0 bases and J by 12 bases, with 11 bases between the two germline ends. Germline lookup yields CDR1 LNHDA and CDR2 SQIVND (reference sequence). The CDR3 consists of 12 residues. The CDR3 region has the DNA TGTGCCAGTAGTATAGATCTGGCCTCTCCTTTCTTT. Translation gives CASSIDLASPFF.

This clone came up once. This chain connects TRBV7-9 to TRBJ2-1; 9 bases map to TRBD2. This CDR3 has 15 amino acids. In germline, CDR1 is SEHNR, CDR2 FQNEAQ (reference sequence). J was trimmed by 5 bases and V by 5 bases; bases with no gene match: 7. CDR3 region: CASSDIAGEHNEQFF. CDR3 nucleotides: TGTGCCAGCAGCGATATAGCGGGAGAGCACAATGAGCAGTTCTTC. Full variable domain (outside the CDR3, taken from reference TRBV7-9 and TRBJ2-1): DTGVSQNPRHKITKRGQNVTFRCDPISEHNRLYWYRQTLGQGPEFLTYFQNEAQLEKSRLLSDRFSAERPKGSFSTLEIQRTEQGDSAMYLCASSDIAGEHNEQFFGPGTRLTVL.

The chain recombines TRBV10-1 with TRBJ2-1, with D perhaps matching TRBD2 (6 bases). The CDR3 loop spans 13 amino acids. Looked up from germline, CDR1 is WNHNN and CDR2 is SYGVQD (reference sequence). V gave up 3 bases and J gave up 3 bases, with 6 bases separating them. CDR3 sequence (DNA): TGCGCCAGCAGTGAAGCGGGCTACAATGAGCAGTTCTTC. It encodes CASSEAGYNEQFF.

This chain connects TRBV29-1 to TRBJ2-3, with D hard to call. Per the germline V gene, CDR1 is SQVTM and CDR2 is ANQGSEA. V was cut by 8 bases and J by 5 bases, with 20 bases left in between. This CDR3 is 14 amino acids long. CDR3 bases: TGCAGCTGGGCCTCCTCCACGCAGCAAGATACGCAGTATTTT. Amino acids: CSWASSTQQDTQYF.

The chain links TRBV19 to TRBJ1-6; unclear D gene. CDR1 is LNHDA and CDR2 is SQIVND in the germline V gene (reference sequence). Trimming removed 11 bases from V and 2 bases from J, with 10 bases in between. The CDR3 is made up of 13 amino acids. In nucleotides, the CDR3 is TGTGCCGTGGGAGGTACCTATAATTCACCCCTCCACTTT. Protein: CAVGGTYNSPLHF. Combining the CDR3 with reference TRBV19 and TRBJ1-6 gives the whole variable domain DGGITQSPKYLFRKEGQNVTLSCEQNLNHDAMYWYRQDPGQGLRLIYYSQIVNDFQKGDIAEGYSVSREKKESFPLTVTSAQKNPTAFYLCAVGGTYNSPLHFGNGTRLTVT.

The chain has TRBV6-5 and TRBJ1-1; D gene ambiguous. CDR3 length: 15 residues. Per the germline V gene, CDR1 is MNHEY and CDR2 is SVGAGI. V was trimmed by 6 bases and J by 2 bases, leaving 16 bases between them. Here the CDR3 reads CASRPPPGLNTEAFF. CDR3 bases: TGTGCCAGCAGACCCCCGCCGGGGTTAAACACTGAAGCTTTCTTT.

V and J are TRBV1 and TRBJ1-4; the DNA was not used to check the table's D call, TRBD1. TRBV1 counts as a pseudogene. This CDR3 contains 14 residues. In DNA, the CDR3 is TGCACCAGCAGGGGGACAGGGGTTCGAGAAAAACTGTTTTTT. Amino acid sequence: CTSRGTGVREKLFF.